Below, 13 T cell receptor beta chains from the same sample are listed, as sequenced in a study of blood T cell repertoires in COVID-19. Generated by immunoSEQ multiplex PCR, the TCRdb table keeps only in-frame clones and is missing some. The sample includes some 100,000 clones, approximately 87% of them seen just once. Material for sequencing was peripheral blood. These receptors originate from a woman aged 60-75 years with acute or convalescent COVID-19.

The V gene is TRBV7-3, the J gene TRBJ1-1, with TRBD1 matching over 7 bases. The CDR3 loop spans 13 amino acids. CDR1 is SGHTA and CDR2 is FQGTGA in the germline V gene. V lost 2 bases, J lost 11 bases, and 8 bases stayed unmatched. CDR3 protein: CASSLFPGRGAFF. The CDR3, as DNA: TGTGCCAGCAGCTTATTCCCCGGCAGGGGGGCTTTCTTT.

This sequence joins TRBV5-1 and TRBJ2-5, with D possibly being TRBD1 (5 bases). Germline CDR1 reads SGHRS; CDR2 reads YFSETQ. The V end lost 2 bases, the J end lost 4 bases, and 6 bases lay between the germline ends. CDR3 size: 12 residues. In DNA form, the CDR3 reads TGCGCCAGCAGCTTAAGGGGAGAGACCCAGTACTTC. Its protein product is CASSLRGETQYF.

The genes are TRBV9 and TRBJ1-3; D unclear. The CDR3 has 14 residues. Trimming shortened V by 3 bases and J by 4 bases, and 11 bases separated the two germline ends. Germline V gene data show CDR1 as SGDLS and CDR2 as YYNGEE. CDR3 residues: CASSATYAGNTIYF. Written as DNA, the CDR3 is TGTGCCAGCAGCGCGACTTATGCAGGAAACACCATATATTTT.

The rearrangement links TRBV21-1 to TRBJ2-3; no check of the table's D call, TRBD1, against the DNA was made. TRBV21-1 is annotated as a pseudogene. This CDR3 spans 13 amino acids. CDR3 residues: CASSDSFTDTQYF. The DNA of the CDR3 is TGTGCCAGCAGCGACAGTTTCACAGATACGCAGTATTTT.

This clone occurred a few times. The CDR3 loop is CASSAKRQVGNQPQHF. The CDR3 DNA follows: TGTGCCAGCAGTGCTAAGAGACAGGTCGGCAATCAGCCCCAGCATTTT. V gene TRBV28 combines with J gene TRBJ1-5, with a tentative D call TRBD1 (6 bases). The germline V and J ends were trimmed by 5 bases and 2 bases, with 16 bases remaining between them. Germline V gene lookup returns CDR1 MDHEN and CDR2 SYDVKM. This CDR3 has 16 residues.

The rearrangement links TRBV12-3 or TRBV12-4 to TRBJ1-1; D not certain. V lost 5 bases to trimming and J lost 9 bases, with 13 bases between them. The CDR3 is 12 residues long. The CDR3 nucleotides read TGTGCCAGCAGTGAGGTGGCGACCAAAGCTTTCTTT. Translation gives CASSEVATKAFF.

The chain has TRBV6-5 and TRBJ2-1; 9 bases line up with TRBD2. The germline V gene encodes CDR1 MNHEY and CDR2 SVGAGI. V gave up 6 bases and J gave up 8 bases; unmatched junction bases: 8. The CDR3 extends over 14 amino acids. This CDR3 is CASRIAGESYEQFF. For the CDR3, the DNA is TGTGCCAGCAGGATAGCGGGGGAGAGTTATGAGCAGTTCTTC.

CDR3 sequence (DNA): TGTGCCAGTGCCCCAGGACAGCATAATTCACCCCTCCACTTT. This sequence encodes CASAPGQHNSPLHF. The chain carries TRBV19 and TRBJ1-6, with D maybe TRBD1 (6 bases). Germline CDR1 LNHDA, CDR2 SQIVND (reference sequence). The CDR3 consists of 14 residues. With 8 bases removed from V and 5 bases from J, the gap between germline ends came to 13 bases.

This clone was counted between two and nine times. This chain connects TRBV5-1 to TRBJ2-7, with 10 bases aligning to TRBD2. Per germline, CDR1 SGHRS and CDR2 YFSETQ. There are 18 residues in the CDR3. With 0 bases clipped from V and 6 bases from J, the junction kept 15 bases outside the gene matches. The CDR3 reads CASSLAGLGLAGASEQYF. The DNA of the CDR3 is TGCGCCAGCAGCTTGGCCGGGTTAGGCCTAGCGGGAGCATCCGAGCAGTACTTC.

This chain uses TRBV30 with TRBJ2-7, with D possibly TRBD1 on 6 matching bases. V was clipped by 5 bases and J by 6 bases, with 14 bases between them. This CDR3 spans 12 amino acids. Germline V gene data show CDR1 as GTSNPN and CDR2 as SVGIG (reference sequence). CDR3 sequence: CAWGTGNREQYF. CDR3 sequence (DNA): TGTGCCTGGGGAACAGGGAATCGCGAGCAGTACTTC.

The V and J genes are TRBV12-5 and TRBJ1-2; 7 bases line up with TRBD1. J lost 4 bases, V lost 6 bases, and 14 bases had no gene match. Germline values: CDR1 LGHNT, CDR2 FRNRAP. The CDR3 contains 16 residues. In nucleotides, the CDR3 is TGTGCTAGTGGCTCAAATACAGGGGAATCCATCTATGGCTACACCTTC. Translation gives CASGSNTGESIYGYTF.

The V gene is TRBV5-1, the J gene TRBJ2-1, with 10 bases aligning to TRBD2. This CDR3 spans 18 amino acids. In germline, CDR1 is SGHRS, CDR2 YFSETQ. Trimming removed 1 base from V and 0 bases from J; junction bases left unmatched: 7. In DNA, the CDR3 is TGCGCCAGCAGCTTGCGGCTAGCGGGGGACACCTCCTACAATGAGCAGTTCTTC. Residues: CASSLRLAGDTSYNEQFF.

The V gene is TRBV6-5, the J gene TRBJ2-3; 14 bases are shared with TRBD2. The CDR3 has 15 amino acids. Germline-derived CDR1 and CDR2 are MNHEY and SVGAGI. V shed 7 bases, J shed 5 bases, and the junction held 5 bases outside the gene matches. CDR3 nucleotides: TGTGCCAGCACTCCGGGACTAGCGGGAGAAGATACGCAGTATTTT. This translates into CASTPGLAGEDTQYF.